This T cell receptor beta chain is drawn from a study of T-cell reconstitution after alpha-beta-depleted transplantation in children. Study results and caveats: Certain patients had high TCRbeta diversity at day 60, and it came from recipient T cells and thymic progenitors that survived. T-cell counts and diversity at one year following transplant were attributed mainly to newly produced T cells. Several hundred expanded graft clones reportedly supplied alpha-beta T cells about two months after transplant.

In regard to this clonotype: The antigen is unknown.

Library preparation (for TCRbeta) was performed with unique molecular identifiers. One entry per CDR3 protein results from TCRdb running MiXCR on the PCR reads. The data contain hundreds of thousands of distinct CDR3 sequences, 16% of them singletons. The length of the CDR3 is 15 residues. Germline V gene sequence: CDR1 SGDLS, CDR2 YYNGEE. V shed 3 bases and J shed 6 bases, with 18 bases lying between them. This TCR came from a male patient between 5 and 17 years old who had a stem cell transplant for acute lymphoblastic leukemia, so the T cells may come from the graft donor. Source: PBMCs, mostly from graft donor cells, taken 360 days after TCRalphabeta/CD19-depleted stem cell transplant. V gene TRBV9 combines with J gene TRBJ1-2; D may be TRBD1 (5 bases). The CDR3 sequence: CASSEIKRGRNGYTF. The CDR3 DNA reads TGTGCCAGCAGCGAAATTAAAAGGGGAAGGAATGGCTACACCTTC.